Listed below are T cell receptor beta chains from one sample, sequenced in a study of CD8 T cell repertoires and HIV-1 epitope variants. TCRdb keeps only in-frame clones here, not all; method: immunoSEQ multiplex PCR. Of about 2,500 clones in the sample, roughly 69% were seen once. These receptors' antigens are unknown. The specimen was cultured CD8+ T cells derived from PBMCs. The receptor set was obtained from a male donor with HIV. CDR3s include the opening cysteine and the closing phenylalanine or tryptophan. The order of the fields is J gene, D gene, V gene, clone size, CDR3 protein, CDR3 DNA. D genes are given only for firm matches. Clone size, where shown, is once, few, many, or a class for clones that have expanded.

j_call: TRBJ2-7; d_call: NA; v_call: TRBV19; clone_size: few; cdr3_aa: CASPWGEHRDPYEQYF; cdr3_nt: TGTGCCAGCCCCTGGGGGGAACACAGGGATCCCTACGAGCAGTACTTC
j_call: TRBJ1-1; d_call: NA; v_call: TRBV30; clone_size: NA; cdr3_aa: CAWAVQGNTEAFF; cdr3_nt: TGTGCCTGGGCCGTACAGGGGAACACTGAAGCTTTCTTT
j_call: TRBJ2-2; d_call: NA; v_call: TRBV29-1; clone_size: once; cdr3_aa: CSVGSPGELFF; cdr3_nt: TGCAGCGTTGGTAGCCCCGGGGAGCTGTTTTTT
j_call: TRBJ1-5; d_call: NA; v_call: TRBV7-3; clone_size: few; cdr3_aa: CASSLNGGLRNQPQHF; cdr3_nt: TGTGCCAGCAGCTTAAATGGAGGGTTGCGCAATCAGCCCCAGCATTTT
j_call: TRBJ1-1; d_call: NA; v_call: TRBV21-1; clone_size: few; cdr3_aa: CASSRGTEAFF; cdr3_nt: TGTGCCAGCAGTAGAGGCACTGAAGCTTTCTTT
j_call: TRBJ2-7; d_call: NA; v_call: TRBV7-9; clone_size: NA; cdr3_aa: CASSLGAGLSYEQYF; cdr3_nt: TGTGCCAGCAGCTTAGGGGCAGGGCTGTCCTACGAGCAGTACTTC
j_call: TRBJ2-5; d_call: NA; v_call: TRBV28; clone_size: NA; cdr3_aa: CASSTGYQETQYF; cdr3_nt: TGTGCCAGCAGTACAGGGTACCAAGAGACCCAGTACTTC
j_call: TRBJ2-3; d_call: TRBD2; v_call: TRBV5-1; clone_size: NA; cdr3_aa: CASGLGEGPGADTQYF; cdr3_nt: TGCGCCAGCGGCTTAGGGGAGGGCCCTGGGGCAGATACGCAGTATTTT
j_call: TRBJ1-2; d_call: NA; v_call: TRBV19; clone_size: once; cdr3_aa: CASSIVILDYGYTF; cdr3_nt: TGTGCCAGTAGTATAGTGATCCTTGACTATGGCTACACCTTC
j_call: TRBJ1-2; d_call: NA; v_call: TRBV2; clone_size: NA; cdr3_aa: CASPPTGAYKGYTF; cdr3_nt: TGTGCCAGCCCCCCGACGGGAGCATACAAGGGCTACACCTTC
j_call: TRBJ2-7; d_call: NA; v_call: TRBV5-1; clone_size: large; cdr3_aa: CASSPELDYYEQYF; cdr3_nt: TGCGCCAGCAGCCCTGAGTTGGATTACTACGAGCAGTACTTC
j_call: TRBJ1-2; d_call: NA; v_call: TRBV5-4; clone_size: NA; cdr3_aa: CASSLGTRGYTF; cdr3_nt: TGTGCCAGCAGCTTGGGGACCCGGGGCTACACCTTC
j_call: TRBJ1-1; d_call: NA; v_call: TRBV2; clone_size: NA; cdr3_aa: CASSKVEGTEAFF; cdr3_nt: TGTGCCAGCAGTAAGGTCGAGGGAACTGAAGCTTTCTTT
j_call: TRBJ2-1; d_call: TRBD1; v_call: TRBV7-9; clone_size: few; cdr3_aa: CASSLDQGVGNEQFF; cdr3_nt: TGTGCCAGCAGCTTAGATCAGGGGGTAGGGAATGAGCAGTTCTTC
j_call: TRBJ2-1; d_call: TRBD2; v_call: TRBV7-9; clone_size: NA; cdr3_aa: CASSSSGATYNEQFF; cdr3_nt: TGTGCCAGCAGCTCTAGCGGGGCGACATACAATGAGCAGTTCTTC
j_call: TRBJ1-6; d_call: NA; v_call: TRBV9; clone_size: few; cdr3_aa: CASSPLGGQGNSPLHF; cdr3_nt: TGTGCCAGCAGCCCGCTGGGGGGGCAAGGGAATTCACCCCTCCACTTT
j_call: TRBJ2-7; d_call: NA; v_call: TRBV6-5; clone_size: NA; cdr3_aa: CASSYTGEASYEQYF; cdr3_nt: TGTGCCAGCAGTTACACGGGGGAGGCAAGCTACGAGCAGTACTTC
j_call: TRBJ2-7; d_call: TRBD1; v_call: TRBV27; clone_size: NA; cdr3_aa: CASSILPTGTDYEQYF; cdr3_nt: TGTGCCAGCAGTATTCTTCCGACCGGGACAGATTACGAGCAGTACTTC
j_call: TRBJ2-7; d_call: TRBD1; v_call: TRBV11-2; clone_size: once; cdr3_aa: CASSLEQGHYEQYF; cdr3_nt: TGTGCCAGCAGCTTAGAACAGGGGCACTACGAGCAGTACTTC
j_call: TRBJ1-3; d_call: NA; v_call: TRBV27; clone_size: NA; cdr3_aa: CASSSVMSSGNTIYF; cdr3_nt: TGTGCCAGCAGTTCCGTCATGAGCTCTGGAAACACCATATATTTT
j_call: TRBJ1-5; d_call: NA; v_call: TRBV28; clone_size: NA; cdr3_aa: CASSPDKDPNQPQHF; cdr3_nt: TGTGCCAGCAGTCCTGACAAAGACCCCAATCAGCCCCAGCATTTT
j_call: TRBJ1-2; d_call: NA; v_call: TRBV7-9; clone_size: few; cdr3_aa: CASSHAGVVGQDGYTF; cdr3_nt: TGTGCCAGCAGCCACGCCGGAGTGGTTGGGCAAGATGGCTACACCTTC
j_call: TRBJ2-5; d_call: NA; v_call: TRBV6-5; clone_size: once; cdr3_aa: CASSYSWGDSRTQYF; cdr3_nt: TGTGCCAGCAGTTACTCTTGGGGGGACTCTCGGACCCAGTACTTC
j_call: TRBJ1-5; d_call: NA; v_call: TRBV28; clone_size: few; cdr3_aa: CASSLPGLNQPQHF; cdr3_nt: TGTGCCAGCAGTTTACCAGGCCTCAATCAGCCCCAGCATTTT
j_call: TRBJ2-1; d_call: TRBD1; v_call: TRBV10-3; clone_size: NA; cdr3_aa: CAIGDRESSYNEQFF; cdr3_nt: TGTGCCATCGGAGACAGGGAGAGCTCCTACAATGAGCAGTTCTTC
j_call: TRBJ2-1; d_call: NA; v_call: TRBV13; clone_size: NA; cdr3_aa: CASSLAGRGWDEQFF; cdr3_nt: TGTGCCAGCAGCTTAGCTGGAAGGGGGTGGGATGAGCAGTTCTTC
j_call: TRBJ1-1; d_call: NA; v_call: TRBV28; clone_size: NA; cdr3_aa: CASSTRLNTEAFF; cdr3_nt: TGTGCCAGCAGCACCAGACTGAACACTGAAGCTTTCTTT
j_call: TRBJ1-2; d_call: NA; v_call: TRBV5-1; clone_size: NA; cdr3_aa: CASSLAEQGTNYGYTF; cdr3_nt: TGCGCCAGCAGCTTGGCCGAACAGGGAACCAACTATGGCTACACCTTC
j_call: TRBJ2-7; d_call: NA; v_call: TRBV6-1; clone_size: once; cdr3_aa: CASSLTEISYEQYF; cdr3_nt: TGTGCCAGCAGTTTGACGGAGATCTCCTACGAGCAGTACTTC
j_call: TRBJ2-7; d_call: NA; v_call: TRBV19; clone_size: NA; cdr3_aa: CASSTNSYEQYF; cdr3_nt: TGTGCCAGTAGTACTAACAGCTACGAGCAGTACTTC
j_call: TRBJ2-3; d_call: NA; v_call: TRBV5-4; clone_size: NA; cdr3_aa: CASSLSGWADTQYF; cdr3_nt: TGTGCCAGCAGCTTGAGCGGGTGGGCAGATACGCAGTATTTT
j_call: TRBJ2-7; d_call: NA; v_call: TRBV5-6; clone_size: once; cdr3_aa: CASSLVFSQAAHEQYF; cdr3_nt: TGTGCCAGCAGCTTGGTGTTCAGTCAAGCAGCCCACGAGCAGTACTTC
j_call: TRBJ1-5; d_call: NA; v_call: TRBV7-2; clone_size: once; cdr3_aa: CASSLAGVSDQPQHF; cdr3_nt: TGTGCCAGCAGCTTAGCTGGGGTTAGCGATCAGCCCCAGCATTTT
j_call: TRBJ2-2; d_call: NA; v_call: TRBV4-3; clone_size: few; cdr3_aa: CASSQVPFRGGAGELFF; cdr3_nt: TGCGCCAGCAGCCAAGTCCCCTTCCGAGGGGGAGCCGGGGAGCTGTTTTTT
j_call: TRBJ2-5; d_call: TRBD2; v_call: TRBV6-5; clone_size: NA; cdr3_aa: CASSYSGTSGQETQYF; cdr3_nt: TGTGCCAGCAGTTACTCCGGGACTAGCGGCCAAGAGACCCAGTACTTC
j_call: TRBJ1-2; d_call: NA; v_call: TRBV4-1; clone_size: few; cdr3_aa: CASSHRRSNYGYTF; cdr3_nt: TGCGCCAGCAGCCATCGCAGATCCAACTATGGCTACACCTTC
j_call: TRBJ1-3; d_call: NA; v_call: TRBV7-8; clone_size: NA; cdr3_aa: CASSLASQGSSGNTIYF; cdr3_nt: TGTGCCAGCAGCTTAGCCTCGCAGGGGAGCTCTGGAAACACCATATATTTT
j_call: TRBJ1-2; d_call: TRBD1; v_call: TRBV5-1; clone_size: NA; cdr3_aa: CASSLATGDGYTF; cdr3_nt: TGCGCCAGCAGCTTGGCGACAGGGGATGGCTACACCTTC
j_call: TRBJ2-1; d_call: TRBD2; v_call: TRBV6-5; clone_size: few; cdr3_aa: CASSYSTTSGGNEQFF; cdr3_nt: TGTGCCAGCAGTTACTCGACGACTAGCGGGGGTAATGAGCAGTTCTTC
j_call: TRBJ2-3; d_call: TRBD1; v_call: TRBV19; clone_size: NA; cdr3_aa: CASRTRDRDTDTQYF; cdr3_nt: TGTGCCAGTAGAACCCGGGACAGGGACACAGATACGCAGTATTTT
j_call: TRBJ2-7; d_call: TRBD1; v_call: TRBV4-2; clone_size: NA; cdr3_aa: CASSQETGGFYEQYF; cdr3_nt: TGTGCCAGCAGCCAAGAGACAGGGGGCTTTTACGAGCAGTACTTC
j_call: TRBJ1-1; d_call: NA; v_call: TRBV25-1; clone_size: NA; cdr3_aa: CASSEVGQSEAFF; cdr3_nt: TGTGCCAGCAGTGAAGTCGGACAGTCTGAAGCTTTCTTT
j_call: TRBJ2-5; d_call: NA; v_call: TRBV5-6; clone_size: once; cdr3_aa: CASSLLGWETQYF; cdr3_nt: TGTGCCAGCAGCTTGCTGGGGTGGGAGACCCAGTACTTC
j_call: TRBJ2-5; d_call: NA; v_call: TRBV5-6; clone_size: NA; cdr3_aa: CASSLGGGGAETQYF; cdr3_nt: TGTGCCAGCAGCTTGGGAGGGGGAGGGGCTGAGACCCAGTACTTC
j_call: TRBJ1-2; d_call: TRBD1; v_call: TRBV18; clone_size: NA; cdr3_aa: CASSPWGSQGGDYGYTF; cdr3_nt: TGTGCCAGCTCACCGTGGGGGAGTCAGGGGGGAGACTATGGCTACACCTTC
j_call: TRBJ2-7; d_call: NA; v_call: TRBV2; clone_size: NA; cdr3_aa: CASSGLSYEQYF; cdr3_nt: TGTGCCAGCAGTGGACTCTCCTACGAGCAGTACTTC
j_call: TRBJ2-5; d_call: TRBD2; v_call: TRBV10-2; clone_size: once; cdr3_aa: CASSESVSGGQETQYF; cdr3_nt: TGCGCCAGCAGTGAGTCGGTTAGCGGGGGGCAAGAGACCCAGTACTTC
j_call: TRBJ2-7; d_call: TRBD2; v_call: TRBV13; clone_size: NA; cdr3_aa: CASSSGLAGDEQYF; cdr3_nt: TGTGCCAGCAGCTCGGGACTAGCGGGGGACGAGCAGTACTTC
j_call: TRBJ2-7; d_call: TRBD1; v_call: TRBV7-9; clone_size: few; cdr3_aa: CASSLAGLGQGAYEQYF; cdr3_nt: TGTGCCAGCAGCTTAGCAGGACTAGGACAGGGGGCTTATGAGCAGTACTTC
j_call: TRBJ1-1; d_call: NA; v_call: TRBV5-6; clone_size: NA; cdr3_aa: CASSLGAAMNTEAFF; cdr3_nt: TGTGCCAGCAGCTTGGGGGCAGCAATGAACACTGAAGCTTTCTTT
j_call: TRBJ1-1; d_call: NA; v_call: TRBV6-5; clone_size: NA; cdr3_aa: CASSSQGSLNTEAFF; cdr3_nt: TGTGCCAGCAGTTCACAGGGAAGCTTGAACACTGAAGCTTTCTTT
j_call: TRBJ1-1; d_call: NA; v_call: TRBV5-8; clone_size: NA; cdr3_aa: CASSFRQVNTEAFF; cdr3_nt: TGTGCCAGCAGCTTTAGACAGGTGAACACTGAAGCTTTCTTT
j_call: TRBJ1-1; d_call: NA; v_call: TRBV15; clone_size: NA; cdr3_aa: CATKGALNTEAFF; cdr3_nt: TGTGCCACCAAGGGCGCGCTGAACACTGAAGCTTTCTTT
j_call: TRBJ1-2; d_call: NA; v_call: TRBV9; clone_size: NA; cdr3_aa: CASSVGQNYGYTF; cdr3_nt: TGTGCCAGCAGCGTAGGACAGAACTATGGCTACACCTTC
j_call: TRBJ1-6; d_call: NA; v_call: TRBV6-5; clone_size: few; cdr3_aa: CASSYGVLDSPLHF; cdr3_nt: TGTGCCAGCAGTTATGGTGTTTTAGATTCACCCCTCCACTTT
j_call: TRBJ1-5; d_call: NA; v_call: TRBV15; clone_size: NA; cdr3_aa: CATSRGTGTDQPQHF; cdr3_nt: TGTGCCACCAGCAGAGGTACAGGTACAGATCAGCCCCAGCATTTT
j_call: TRBJ2-1; d_call: TRBD2; v_call: TRBV7-6; clone_size: NA; cdr3_aa: CASSLWTSGEYNEQFF; cdr3_nt: TGTGCCAGCAGCTTATGGACTAGCGGGGAGTACAATGAGCAGTTCTTC
j_call: TRBJ2-1; d_call: NA; v_call: TRBV25-1; clone_size: once; cdr3_aa: CASSRLGEQFF; cdr3_nt: TGTGCCAGCAGTCGGCTCGGTGAGCAGTTCTTC
j_call: TRBJ2-7; d_call: NA; v_call: TRBV28; clone_size: NA; cdr3_aa: CASSTHPGQGGLAAFSYEQYF; cdr3_nt: TGTGCCAGCAGTACTCACCCGGGACAGGGGGGACTAGCGGCCTTCTCCTACGAGCAGTACTTC